Listed below are T cell receptor beta chains from one sample, sequenced in a study of regulatory T cells in long-lasting Graves disease. One entry per CDR3 protein results from TCRdb running MiXCR on the multiplex PCR reads. The sample yields around 500,000 distinct CDR3 sequences, less than 15% seen once. These data were likewise used in another study, on T cells in Graves' hyperthyroidism and ophthalmopathy.

The material sequenced was peripheral blood mononuclear cells (PBMCs), taken at new diagnosis, from a patient treated with antithyroid drugs. The receptor set was obtained from a man aged 30 to 45 with Graves disease. Both conserved end residues are part of each CDR3. Each record gives: D gene, J gene, V gene, clone size, CDR3 protein, CDR3 DNA. A D gene is named only where the DNA matches it firmly. Rows give clone size only sometimes, using once, few, many, or a class for an expanded clone.

. TRBJ2-1 TRBV6-9 . CASSYRTWSYNEQFF TGTGCCAGCAGTTACAGGACGTGGTCCTACAATGAGCAGTTCTTC
. TRBJ2-7 TRBV9 few CASSVGSVTYEQYF TGTGCCAGCAGCGTAGGGTCGGTTACCTACGAGCAGTACTTC
. TRBJ1-2 TRBV24-1 . CATSGGRTANYGYTF TGTGCCACCAGTGGGGGTAGGACAGCAAACTATGGCTACACCTTC
. TRBJ1-5 TRBV12-3/TRBV12-4 . CASSFFPADQPQHF TGTGCCAGCAGTTTTTTTCCAGCGGATCAGCCCCAGCATTTT
TRBD1 TRBJ2-5 TRBV13 many CASSLHNRDRGQETQYF TGTGCCAGCAGCTTACACAACCGGGACAGGGGTCAAGAGACCCAGTACTTC
. TRBJ1-5 TRBV20-1 . CSATGALGAQHF TGCAGTGCTACCGGGGCCCTAGGGGCCCAGCATTTT
TRBD2 TRBJ2-6 TRBV3-1 few CASSQVTAGGTGANVLTF TGTGCCAGCAGCCAAGTTACGGCGGGAGGTACTGGGGCCAACGTCCTGACTTTC
TRBD2 TRBJ2-7 TRBV7-3 . CASRPPPGLAVSYEQYF TGTGCCAGCAGGCCTCCCCCGGGACTAGCGGTATCCTACGAGCAGTACTTC
TRBD1 TRBJ2-3 TRBV2 many CAGLTGGETTQYF TGTGCCGGCCTGACAGGGGGCGAAACGACGCAGTATTTT
TRBD2 TRBJ2-7 TRBV28 many CATTSPGLAGLEQYF TGTGCCACAACATCCCCGGGACTAGCGGGCCTAGAGCAGTACTTC
. TRBJ2-7 TRBV10-3 many CAISVGENHRGLYERYF TGTGCCATCAGTGTAGGGGAGAATCACAGGGGACTATACGAGCGGTACTTC
. TRBJ2-1 TRBV18 many CASSRDRDSRAEQFF TGTGCCAGCTCACGGGACCGGGACTCAAGGGCTGAGCAGTTCTTC
TRBD1 TRBJ2-2 TRBV24-1 few CATSEYPGTGWAGEPFF TGTGCCACCAGCGAGTATCCGGGGACAGGGTGGGCCGGGGAGCCGTTTTTT
. TRBJ2-7 TRBV2 many CASSEQESSYEQYF TGTGCCAGCAGTGAGCAGGAGAGCTCCTACGAGCAGTACTTC
. TRBJ1-5 TRBV10-3 many CAIARKGTSNQPQHF TGTGCCATCGCGCGTAAGGGCACTAGCAATCAGCCCCAGCATTTT
. TRBJ1-2 TRBV28 . CASRALEASGGYTF TGTGCCAGCAGGGCTTTGGAAGCTAGTGGTGGCTACACCTTC
. TRBJ1-1 TRBV7-2 many CASSLGRINTEAFF TGTGCCAGCAGCTTAGGACGGATTAACACTGAAGCTTTCTTT
TRBD1 TRBJ1-1 TRBV6-2/TRBV6-3 many CASSWGTGDIEAFF TGTGCCAGCAGTTGGGGGACAGGGGATATTGAAGCTTTCTTT
. TRBJ2-2 TRBV6-2/TRBV6-3 many CASINTGELFF TGTGCCAGCATTAACACCGGGGAGCTGTTTTTT
TRBD1 TRBJ1-2 TRBV2 few CASSYTGTANYGYTF TGTGCCAGCAGCTATACCGGGACAGCGAACTATGGCTACACCTTC
. TRBJ1-5 TRBV10-3 many CATRPGNADQPQHF TGTGCCACGCGACCAGGGAATGCCGATCAGCCCCAGCATTTT
TRBD2 TRBJ2-5 TRBV12-3/TRBV12-4 many CASSWTSGGRAQYF TGTGCCAGCAGTTGGACTAGCGGGGGCCGGGCCCAGTACTTC
. TRBJ2-7 TRBV5-5 many CASSYNIPDSSYEQYF TGTGCCAGCAGCTATAATATCCCGGACAGCTCCTACGAGCAGTACTTC
. TRBJ2-3 TRBV20-1 few CSARRRTQEFSLADTQYF TGCAGTGCTAGACGCCGCACACAGGAGTTTAGTTTGGCAGATACGCAGTATTTT
TRBD2 TRBJ2-7 TRBV12-3/TRBV12-4 many CASSSGTSGPYEQYF TGTGCCAGCAGTTCGGGGACTAGCGGTCCCTACGAGCAGTACTTC
TRBD1 TRBJ2-1 TRBV6-1 many CASTQGTEEQFF TGTGCCAGCACCCAAGGGACAGAAGAGCAGTTCTTC
. TRBJ2-7 TRBV3-1 many CASSPGGFSYEQYF TGCGCCAGCAGCCCCGGCGGGTTCTCCTACGAGCAGTACTTC
TRBD2 TRBJ2-2 TRBV12-3/TRBV12-4 many CASWSPASGTANTGELFF TGTGCCAGCTGGTCCCCGGCTAGCGGGACCGCGAACACCGGGGAGCTGTTTTTT
. TRBJ1-6 TRBV30 many CAWSVENSPLHF TGTGCCTGGAGTGTAGAAAATTCACCCCTCCACTTT
. TRBJ2-7 TRBV7-9 many CASSADHEQYF TGTGCCAGCAGCGCCGACCACGAGCAGTACTTC
TRBD1 TRBJ2-3 TRBV5-1 once CASSLSPGQGARADTQYF TGCGCCAGCAGCTTGTCTCCGGGACAGGGGGCGCGTGCAGATACGCAGTATTTT
. TRBJ1-1 TRBV5-1 . CASSLVTLGHTEAFF TGCGCCAGCAGCTTGGTGACCCTTGGGCACACTGAAGCTTTCTTT
. TRBJ1-5 TRBV12-5 . CASGLVGAGNQPQHF TGTGCTAGTGGTTTGGTAGGGGCCGGCAATCAGCCCCAGCATTTT
. TRBJ1-1 TRBV24-1 many CATRGTGTEAFF TGTGCCACCCGAGGGACCGGAACTGAAGCTTTCTTT
. TRBJ2-3 TRBV6-1 . CATFDDTQYF TGTGCCACCTTTGATGATACGCAGTATTTT
. TRBJ2-7 TRBV6-1 . CASSPLDRISEQYF TGTGCCAGCAGTCCCCTAGATCGGATCTCCGAGCAGTACTTC
TRBD1 TRBJ1-1 TRBV11-2 many CASSLTHGDRGLLDTEAFF TGTGCCAGCAGCTTAACTCACGGGGACAGAGGGCTATTGGACACTGAAGCTTTCTTT
. TRBJ2-5 TRBV6-2/TRBV6-3 . CASLPSGRGETQYF TGTGCCAGCCTACCCAGCGGTCGAGGAGAGACCCAGTACTTC
TRBD1 TRBJ1-5 TRBV12-3/TRBV12-4 many CASRGGTGFGAQHF TGTGCCAGCAGGGGGGGGACAGGGTTTGGAGCCCAGCATTTT
TRBD2 TRBJ2-1 TRBV5-1 . CASSLGGAGGYEQFF TGCGCCAGCAGCTTGGGAGGAGCGGGAGGATATGAGCAGTTCTTC
TRBD1 TRBJ1-5 TRBV19 few CASTRGQFPSNQPQHF TGTGCCAGTACTAGGGGACAGTTCCCTAGCAATCAGCCCCAGCATTTT
TRBD2 TRBJ2-1 TRBV7-9 . CASSLRGGVSYNEQFF TGTGCCAGCAGCTTACGGGGGGGGGTGTCCTACAATGAGCAGTTCTTC
. TRBJ2-2 TRBV7-2 many CASRGHMNTGELFF TGTGCCAGCAGGGGGCACATGAACACCGGGGAGCTGTTTTTT
. TRBJ2-4 TRBV7-2 few CASSLSPWVAKNIQYF TGTGCCAGCAGCTTAAGCCCATGGGTGGCCAAAAACATTCAGTACTTC
TRBD2 TRBJ2-7 TRBV12-5 many CASGLYDAGTSGRREQYF TGTGCTAGTGGTTTGTACGACGCCGGGACTAGCGGGAGGAGGGAGCAGTACTTC
. TRBJ2-1 TRBV5-1 many CASSLGTYNEQFF TGTGCCAGCAGTTTAGGGACCTACAATGAGCAGTTCTTC
. TRBJ2-2 TRBV20-1 many CSARDLISGNTGELFF TGCAGTGCTAGAGATTTAATCTCCGGGAACACCGGGGAGCTGTTTTTT
. TRBJ1-4 TRBV6-1 . CASRRLNEKLFF TGTGCCAGCCGACGGTTGAATGAAAAACTGTTTTTT
TRBD1 TRBJ1-2 TRBV11-2 many CASSLGTGDMSTF TGTGCCAGCAGCTTGGGGACAGGGGATATGTCCACCTTC
. TRBJ1-1 TRBV6-1 many CASSDAGRPASEAFF TGTGCCAGCAGTGACGCGGGACGACCGGCCTCTGAAGCTTTCTTT
. TRBJ2-5 TRBV3-1 few CASSQVVGQETQYF TGTGCCAGCAGCCAAGTTGTGGGGCAAGAGACCCAGTACTTC
TRBD2 TRBJ2-5 TRBV2 . CASTVQAGGSETQYF TGTGCCAGCACGGTCCAGGCGGGAGGATCCGAGACCCAGTACTTC
TRBD2 TRBJ2-7 TRBV29-1 many CSVSSGRLLGQYF TGCAGCGTTTCTAGCGGGCGACTATTAGGGCAGTACTTC
. TRBJ1-2 TRBV30 few CAWSALGPGDTF TGTGCCTGGAGTGCCCTGGGGCCGGGGGACACCTTC
. TRBJ1-5 TRBV29-1 many CSVELDGSNQPQHF TGCAGCGTTGAGTTGGACGGGAGCAATCAGCCCCAGCATTTT
TRBD1 TRBJ2-7 TRBV7-8 many CASSTRTGHSYEQYF TGTGCCAGCAGCACAAGGACAGGACACTCCTACGAGCAGTACTTC
. TRBJ1-1 TRBV27 many CASSHRTGPGRNTEAFF TGTGCCAGCAGTCACCGGACGGGACCCGGACGGAACACTGAAGCTTTCTTT
. TRBJ1-1 TRBV5-5 many CASTLHRTGLTEAFF TGTGCCAGCACCCTGCACCGGACGGGACTCACTGAAGCTTTCTTT
TRBD1 TRBJ1-6 TRBV18 . CASSHRSDRVDNSPLHF TGTGCCAGCTCACACCGATCGGACAGGGTGGATAATTCACCCCTCCACTTT
. TRBJ2-4 TRBV2 many CASSEDRVNIQYF TGTGCCAGCAGTGAAGACAGGGTGAACATTCAGTACTTC